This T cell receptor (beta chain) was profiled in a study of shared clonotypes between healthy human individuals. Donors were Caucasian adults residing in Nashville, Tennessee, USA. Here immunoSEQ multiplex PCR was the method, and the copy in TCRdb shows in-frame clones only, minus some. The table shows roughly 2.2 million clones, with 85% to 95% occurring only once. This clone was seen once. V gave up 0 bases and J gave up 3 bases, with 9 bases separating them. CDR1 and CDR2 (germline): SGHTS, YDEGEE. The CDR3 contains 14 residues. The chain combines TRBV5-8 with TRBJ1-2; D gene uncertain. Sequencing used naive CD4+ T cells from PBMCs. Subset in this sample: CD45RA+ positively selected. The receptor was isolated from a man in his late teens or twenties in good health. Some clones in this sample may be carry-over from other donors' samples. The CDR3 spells CASSLGRGYYGYTF. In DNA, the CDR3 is TGTGCCAGCAGCTTGGGCCGGGGATACTATGGCTACACCTTC.